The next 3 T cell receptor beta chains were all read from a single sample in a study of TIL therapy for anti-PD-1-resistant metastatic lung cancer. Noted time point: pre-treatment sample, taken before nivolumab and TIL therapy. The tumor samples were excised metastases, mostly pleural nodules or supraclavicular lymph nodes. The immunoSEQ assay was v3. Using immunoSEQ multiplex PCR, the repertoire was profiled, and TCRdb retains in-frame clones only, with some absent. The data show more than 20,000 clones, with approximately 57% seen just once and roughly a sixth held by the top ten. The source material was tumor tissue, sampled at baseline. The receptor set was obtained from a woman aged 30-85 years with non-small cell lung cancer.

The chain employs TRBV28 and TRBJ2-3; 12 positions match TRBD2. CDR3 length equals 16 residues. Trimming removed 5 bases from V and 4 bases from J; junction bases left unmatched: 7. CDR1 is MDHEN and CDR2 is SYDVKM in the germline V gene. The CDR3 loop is CASSAQTSGSPDTQYF. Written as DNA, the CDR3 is TGTGCCAGCAGTGCCCAGACTAGCGGGAGCCCAGATACGCAGTATTTT.

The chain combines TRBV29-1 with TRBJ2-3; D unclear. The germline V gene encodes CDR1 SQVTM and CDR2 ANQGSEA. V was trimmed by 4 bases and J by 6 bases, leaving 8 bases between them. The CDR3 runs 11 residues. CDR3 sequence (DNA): TGCAGCGTTGTACCGTCGGATACGCAGTATTTT. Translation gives CSVVPSDTQYF.

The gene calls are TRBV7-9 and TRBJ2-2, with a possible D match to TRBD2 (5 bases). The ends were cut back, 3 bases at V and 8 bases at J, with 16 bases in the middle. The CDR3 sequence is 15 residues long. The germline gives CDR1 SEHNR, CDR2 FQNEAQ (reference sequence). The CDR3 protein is CASSLGSYGGGELFF. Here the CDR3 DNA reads TGTGCCAGCAGCTTGGGGTCCTATGGAGGAGGGGAGCTGTTTTTT.